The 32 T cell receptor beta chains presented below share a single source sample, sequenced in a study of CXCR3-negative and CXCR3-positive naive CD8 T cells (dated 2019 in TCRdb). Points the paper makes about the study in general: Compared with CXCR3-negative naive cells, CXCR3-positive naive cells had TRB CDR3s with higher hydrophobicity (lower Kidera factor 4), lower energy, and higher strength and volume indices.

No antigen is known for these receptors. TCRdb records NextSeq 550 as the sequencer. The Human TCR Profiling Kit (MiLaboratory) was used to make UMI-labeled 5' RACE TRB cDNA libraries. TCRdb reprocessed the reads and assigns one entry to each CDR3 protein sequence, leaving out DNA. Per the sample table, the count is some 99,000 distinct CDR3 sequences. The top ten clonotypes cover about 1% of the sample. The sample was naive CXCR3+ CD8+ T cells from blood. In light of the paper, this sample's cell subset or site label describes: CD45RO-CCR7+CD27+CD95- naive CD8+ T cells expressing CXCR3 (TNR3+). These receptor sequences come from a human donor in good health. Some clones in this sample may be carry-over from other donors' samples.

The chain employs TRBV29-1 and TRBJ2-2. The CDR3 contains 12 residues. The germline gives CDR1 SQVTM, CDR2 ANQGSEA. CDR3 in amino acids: CSVFLATGELFF.

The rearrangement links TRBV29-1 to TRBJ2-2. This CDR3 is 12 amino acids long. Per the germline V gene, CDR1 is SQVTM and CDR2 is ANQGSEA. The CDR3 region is CSVESDTGELFF.

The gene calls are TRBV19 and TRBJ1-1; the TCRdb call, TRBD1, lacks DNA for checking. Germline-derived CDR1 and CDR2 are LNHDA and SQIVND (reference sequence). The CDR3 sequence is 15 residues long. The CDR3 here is CASTLAAGSSTEAFF.

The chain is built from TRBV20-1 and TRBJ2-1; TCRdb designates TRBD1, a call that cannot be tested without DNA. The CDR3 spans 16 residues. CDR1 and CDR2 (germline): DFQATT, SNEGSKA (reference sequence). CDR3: CSAIPEGGYSYNEQFF.

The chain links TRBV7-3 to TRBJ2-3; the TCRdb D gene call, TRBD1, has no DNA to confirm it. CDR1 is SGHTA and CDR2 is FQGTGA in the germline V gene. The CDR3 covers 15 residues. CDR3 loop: CASSSQTGSTDTQYF.

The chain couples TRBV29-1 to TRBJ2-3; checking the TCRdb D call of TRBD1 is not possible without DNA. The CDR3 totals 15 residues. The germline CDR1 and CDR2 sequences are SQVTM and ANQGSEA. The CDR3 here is CSGTAKGASTDTQYF.

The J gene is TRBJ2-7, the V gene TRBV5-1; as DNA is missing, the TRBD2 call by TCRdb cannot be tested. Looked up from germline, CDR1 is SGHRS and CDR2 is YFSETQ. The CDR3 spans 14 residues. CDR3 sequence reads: CASSLTSGAYEQYF.

The CDR3: CASGRLEKDTQYF. The chain recombines TRBV12-3 or TRBV12-4 with TRBJ2-3; TCRdb selects TRBD1, and the lack of DNA leaves this call unchecked. The CDR3 contains 13 residues.

CDR3 sequence reads: CASSLDPSLAGGMDEQFF. The rearrangement links TRBV5-4 to TRBJ2-1; TCRdb proposes TRBD2, but this gene call is untestable without DNA. Germline V gene data show CDR1 as SGHNT and CDR2 as YYREEE (reference sequence). This CDR3 has 18 residues. The whole variable domain, remainder taken from reference TRBV5-4 and TRBJ2-1, is ETGVTQSPTHLIKTRGQQVTLRCSSQSGHNTVSWYQQALGQGPQFIFQYYREEENGRGNFPPRFSGLQFPNYSSELNVNALELDDSALYLCASSLDPSLAGGMDEQFFGPGTRLTVL.

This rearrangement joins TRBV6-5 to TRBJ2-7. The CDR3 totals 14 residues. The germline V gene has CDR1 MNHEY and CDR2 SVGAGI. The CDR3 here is CASSYRQESYEQYF.

CDR3 amino acids: CASSQDGLIEQYF. V usage is TRBV4-2 and J usage is TRBJ2-7. In germline, CDR1 is LGHNA, CDR2 YNFKEQ. The CDR3 sequence is 13 residues long.

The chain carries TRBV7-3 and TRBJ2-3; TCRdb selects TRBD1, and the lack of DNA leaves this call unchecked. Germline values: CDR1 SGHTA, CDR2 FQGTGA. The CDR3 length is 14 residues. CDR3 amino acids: CASSAQGVPDTQYF.

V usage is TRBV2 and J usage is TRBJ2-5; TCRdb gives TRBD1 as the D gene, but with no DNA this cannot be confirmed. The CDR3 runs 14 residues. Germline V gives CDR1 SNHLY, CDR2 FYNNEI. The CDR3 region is CASSTPGASETQYF.

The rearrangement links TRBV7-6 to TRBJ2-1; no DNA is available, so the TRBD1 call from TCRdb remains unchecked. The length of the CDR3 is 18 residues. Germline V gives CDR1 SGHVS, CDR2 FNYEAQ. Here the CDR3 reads CASSLSPGGGVGYNEQFF.

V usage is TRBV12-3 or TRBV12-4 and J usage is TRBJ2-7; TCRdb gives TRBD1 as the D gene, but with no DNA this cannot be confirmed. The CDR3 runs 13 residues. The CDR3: CASSPASPGEQYF.

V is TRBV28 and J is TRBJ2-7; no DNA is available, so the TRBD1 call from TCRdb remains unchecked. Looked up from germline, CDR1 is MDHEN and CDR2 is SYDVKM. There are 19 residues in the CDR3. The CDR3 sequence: CASSPLSPSAGRPSYEQYF.

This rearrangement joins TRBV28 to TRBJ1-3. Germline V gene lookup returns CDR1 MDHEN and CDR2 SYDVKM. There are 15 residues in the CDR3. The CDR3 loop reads CASCLRGSSGNTIYF.

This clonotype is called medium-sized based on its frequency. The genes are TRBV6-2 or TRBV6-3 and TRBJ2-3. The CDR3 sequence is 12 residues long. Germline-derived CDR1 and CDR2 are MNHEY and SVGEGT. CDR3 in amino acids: CASSYPTRLEYF.

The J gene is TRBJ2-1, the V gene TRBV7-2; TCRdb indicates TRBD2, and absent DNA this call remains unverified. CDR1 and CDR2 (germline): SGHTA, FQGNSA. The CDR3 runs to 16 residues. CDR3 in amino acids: CASSLVLAGNYNEQFF.

CDR3 region: CASRFSRGTANYGYTF. V and J are TRBV7-9 and TRBJ1-2. This CDR3 comprises 16 residues. Germline CDR1 SEHNR, CDR2 FQNEAQ (reference sequence).

CDR3: CSARYTADTEAFF. The J gene is TRBJ1-1, the V gene TRBV20-1. The germline V gene has CDR1 DFQATT and CDR2 SNEGSKA (reference sequence). CDR3 length: 13 amino acids.

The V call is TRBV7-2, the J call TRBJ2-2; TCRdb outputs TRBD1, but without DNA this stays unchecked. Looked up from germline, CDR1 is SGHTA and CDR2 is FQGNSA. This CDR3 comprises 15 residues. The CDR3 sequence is CASSHIRVNTGELFF.

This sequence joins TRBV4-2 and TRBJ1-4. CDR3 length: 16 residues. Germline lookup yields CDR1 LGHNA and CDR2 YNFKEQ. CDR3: CASSQDRDNWGEKLFF.

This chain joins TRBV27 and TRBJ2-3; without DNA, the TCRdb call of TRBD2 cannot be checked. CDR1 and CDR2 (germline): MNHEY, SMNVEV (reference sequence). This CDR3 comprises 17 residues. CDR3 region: CASSFSPGRGLTDTQYF.

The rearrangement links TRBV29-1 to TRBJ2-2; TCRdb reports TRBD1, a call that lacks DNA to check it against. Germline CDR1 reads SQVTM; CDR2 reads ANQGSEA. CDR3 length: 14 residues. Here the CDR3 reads CSVDRGAGTGELFF.

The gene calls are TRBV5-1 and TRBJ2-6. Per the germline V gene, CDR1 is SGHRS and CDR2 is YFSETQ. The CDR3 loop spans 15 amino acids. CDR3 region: CASSSLLSGANVLTF.

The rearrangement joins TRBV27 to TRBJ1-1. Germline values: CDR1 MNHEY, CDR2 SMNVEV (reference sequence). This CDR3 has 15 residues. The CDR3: CASSSELNKGSGAFF.

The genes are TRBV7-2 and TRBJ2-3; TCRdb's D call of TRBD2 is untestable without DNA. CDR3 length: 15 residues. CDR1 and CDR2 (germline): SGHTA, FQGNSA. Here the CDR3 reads CASRSSGRYTDTQYF.

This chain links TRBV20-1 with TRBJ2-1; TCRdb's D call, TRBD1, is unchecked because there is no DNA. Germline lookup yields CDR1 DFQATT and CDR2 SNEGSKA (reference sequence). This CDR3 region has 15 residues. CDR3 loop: CSARPGIQGINEQFF.

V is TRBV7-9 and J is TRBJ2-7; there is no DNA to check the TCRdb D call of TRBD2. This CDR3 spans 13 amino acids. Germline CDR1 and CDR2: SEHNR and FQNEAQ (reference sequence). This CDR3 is CASSPPSRYEQYF.

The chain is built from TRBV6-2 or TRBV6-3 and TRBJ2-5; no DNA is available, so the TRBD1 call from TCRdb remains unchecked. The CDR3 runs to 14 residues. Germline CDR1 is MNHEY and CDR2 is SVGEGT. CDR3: CATAEEAKAETQYF.

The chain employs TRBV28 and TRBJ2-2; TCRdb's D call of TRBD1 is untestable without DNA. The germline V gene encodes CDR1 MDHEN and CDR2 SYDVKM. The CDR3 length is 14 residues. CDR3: CASTPRMNTGELFF.